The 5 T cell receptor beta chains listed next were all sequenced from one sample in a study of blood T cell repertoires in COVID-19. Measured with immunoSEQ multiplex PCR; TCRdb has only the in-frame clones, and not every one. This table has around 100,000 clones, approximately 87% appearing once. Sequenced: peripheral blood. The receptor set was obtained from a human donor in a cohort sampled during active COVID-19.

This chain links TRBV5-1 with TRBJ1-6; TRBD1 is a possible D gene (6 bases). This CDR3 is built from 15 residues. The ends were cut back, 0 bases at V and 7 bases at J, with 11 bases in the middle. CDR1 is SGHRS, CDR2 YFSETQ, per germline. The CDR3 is CASSLEAGENSPLHF. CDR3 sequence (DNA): TGCGCCAGCAGCTTGGAGGCAGGGGAGAATTCACCCCTCCACTTT. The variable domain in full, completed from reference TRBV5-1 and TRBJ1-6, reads KAGVTQTPRYLIKTRGQQVTLSCSPISGHRSVSWYQQTPGQGLQFLFEYFSETQRNKGNFPGRFSGRQFSNSRSEMNVSTLELGDSALYLCASSLEAGENSPLHFGNGTRLTVT.

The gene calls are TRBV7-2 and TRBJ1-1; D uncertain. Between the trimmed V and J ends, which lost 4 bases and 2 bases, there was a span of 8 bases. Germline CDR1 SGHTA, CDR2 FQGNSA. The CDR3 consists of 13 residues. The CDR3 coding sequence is TGTGCCAGCAGCTCTCGGGTCAACACTGAAGCTTTCTTT. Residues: CASSSRVNTEAFF.

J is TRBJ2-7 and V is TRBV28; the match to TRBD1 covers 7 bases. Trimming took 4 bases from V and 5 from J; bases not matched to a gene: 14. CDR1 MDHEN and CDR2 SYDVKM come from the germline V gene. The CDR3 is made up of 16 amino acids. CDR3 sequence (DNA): TGTGCCAGCAGTTCGCCGGGACAGTCCTCAATGAACGAGCAGTACTTC. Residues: CASSSPGQSSMNEQYF.

The CDR3 region has the DNA TGTGCCAGCAGGGACAGCAACCAAGAGACCCAGTACTTC. Amino acid sequence: CASRDSNQETQYF. The chain uses TRBV6-5 and TRBJ2-5, with D perhaps TRBD1 (6 bases). Trimming took off 6 bases at V and 0 bases at J, with 8 bases between the two ends. The germline CDR1 and CDR2 sequences are MNHEY and SVGAGI. The CDR3 has 13 residues.

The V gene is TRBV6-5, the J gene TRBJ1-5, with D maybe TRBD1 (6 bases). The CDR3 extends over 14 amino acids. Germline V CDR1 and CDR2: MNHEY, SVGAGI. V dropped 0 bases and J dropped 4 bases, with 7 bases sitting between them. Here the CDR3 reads CASSYSDRNQPQHF. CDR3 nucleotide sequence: TGTGCCAGCAGTTACTCGGACAGAAATCAGCCCCAGCATTTT.